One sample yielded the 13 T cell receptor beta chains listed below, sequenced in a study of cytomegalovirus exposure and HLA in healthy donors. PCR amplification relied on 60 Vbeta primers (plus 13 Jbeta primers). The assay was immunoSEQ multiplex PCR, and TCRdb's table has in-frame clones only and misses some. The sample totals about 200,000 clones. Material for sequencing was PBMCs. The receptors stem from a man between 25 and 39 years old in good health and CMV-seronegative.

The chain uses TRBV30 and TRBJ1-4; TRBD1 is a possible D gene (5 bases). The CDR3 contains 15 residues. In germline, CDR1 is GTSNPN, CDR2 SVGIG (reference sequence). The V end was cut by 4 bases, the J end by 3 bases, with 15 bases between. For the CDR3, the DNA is TGTGCCTGGACCAATGTCGGGACTGCTAATGAAAAACTGTTTTTT. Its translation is CAWTNVGTANEKLFF.

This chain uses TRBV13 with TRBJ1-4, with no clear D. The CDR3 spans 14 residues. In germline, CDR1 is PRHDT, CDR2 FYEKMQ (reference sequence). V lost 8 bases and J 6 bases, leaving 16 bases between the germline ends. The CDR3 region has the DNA TGTGCCAGCTCCACCTACGAGCCTGATGAAAAACTGTTTTTT. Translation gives CASSTYEPDEKLFF.

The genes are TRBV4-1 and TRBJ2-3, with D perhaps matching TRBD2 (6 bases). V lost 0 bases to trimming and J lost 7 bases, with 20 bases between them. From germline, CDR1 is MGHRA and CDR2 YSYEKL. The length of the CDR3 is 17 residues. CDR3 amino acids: CASSQDPTEEGPYTQYF. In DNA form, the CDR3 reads TGCGCCAGCAGCCAAGATCCAACAGAGGAGGGCCCCTATACGCAGTATTTT.

The CDR3 loop reads CASSLAGVGETFTDTQYF. In DNA, the CDR3 is TGTGCCAGCAGCTTAGCGGGCGTCGGGGAGACCTTCACAGATACGCAGTATTTT. The gene calls are TRBV7-6 and TRBJ2-3, with D possibly being TRBD2 (5 bases). Germline CDR1 SGHVS, CDR2 FNYEAQ. This CDR3 spans 18 amino acids. V lost 0 bases and J lost 2, with 18 bases in between. The full variable domain, rest sourced from reference TRBV7-6 and TRBJ2-3, is GAGVSQSPRYKVTKRGQDVALRCDPISGHVSLYWYRQALGQGPEFLTYFNYEAQQDKSGLPNDRFSAERPEGSISTLTIQRTEQRDSAMYRCASSLAGVGETFTDTQYFGPGTRLTVL.

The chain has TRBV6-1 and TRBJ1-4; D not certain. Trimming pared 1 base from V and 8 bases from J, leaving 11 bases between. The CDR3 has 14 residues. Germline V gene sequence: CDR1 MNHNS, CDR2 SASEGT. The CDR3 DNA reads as TGTGCCAGCAGTGAAGTTGGCATTATAGAAAAACTGTTTTTT. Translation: CASSEVGIIEKLFF.

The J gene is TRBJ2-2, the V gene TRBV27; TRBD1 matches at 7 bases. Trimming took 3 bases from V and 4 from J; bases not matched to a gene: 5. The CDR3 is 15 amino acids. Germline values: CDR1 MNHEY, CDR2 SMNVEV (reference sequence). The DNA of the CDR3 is TGTGCCAGCAGTTTTGCCGGGACAGCCACCGGGGAGCTGTTTTTT. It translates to CASSFAGTATGELFF.

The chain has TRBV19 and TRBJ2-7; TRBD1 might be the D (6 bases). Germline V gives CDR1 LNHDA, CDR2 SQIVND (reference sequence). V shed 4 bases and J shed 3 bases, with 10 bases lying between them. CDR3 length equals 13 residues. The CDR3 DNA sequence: TGTGCCAGTAGTAGGGACACGAACTACGAGCAGTACTTC. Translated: CASSRDTNYEQYF.

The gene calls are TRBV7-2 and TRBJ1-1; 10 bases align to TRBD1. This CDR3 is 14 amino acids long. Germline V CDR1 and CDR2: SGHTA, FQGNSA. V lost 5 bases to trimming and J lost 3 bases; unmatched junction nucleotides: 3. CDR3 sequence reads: CASSHGQGDTEAFF. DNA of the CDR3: TGTGCCAGCAGCCATGGACAGGGGGACACTGAAGCTTTCTTT.

The CDR3 region is CASSFQLGFQETQYF. The CDR3 DNA reads as TGTGCCAGCAGCTTTCAACTAGGTTTCCAAGAGACCCAGTACTTC. The rearrangement uses TRBV7-7 and TRBJ2-5; tentative D call: TRBD2 (5 bases). V lost 3 bases, J lost 1 base, and 12 bases lay in between. The CDR3 has 15 residues. Germline V gives CDR1 SSHAT, CDR2 FNYEAQ (reference sequence).

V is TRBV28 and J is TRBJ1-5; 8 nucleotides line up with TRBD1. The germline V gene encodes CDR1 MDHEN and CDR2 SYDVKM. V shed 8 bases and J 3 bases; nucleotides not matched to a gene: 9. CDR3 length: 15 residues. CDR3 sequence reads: CASSRAGGFNQPQHF. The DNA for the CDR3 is TGTGCCAGCTCTCGGGCAGGGGGCTTCAATCAGCCCCAGCATTTT.

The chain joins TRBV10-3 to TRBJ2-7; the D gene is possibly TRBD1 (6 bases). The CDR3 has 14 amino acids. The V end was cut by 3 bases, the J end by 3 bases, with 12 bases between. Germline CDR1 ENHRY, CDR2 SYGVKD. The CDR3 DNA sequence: TGTGCCATCAGTGAAACAGGGCAATACTACGAGCAGTACTTC. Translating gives CAISETGQYYEQYF.

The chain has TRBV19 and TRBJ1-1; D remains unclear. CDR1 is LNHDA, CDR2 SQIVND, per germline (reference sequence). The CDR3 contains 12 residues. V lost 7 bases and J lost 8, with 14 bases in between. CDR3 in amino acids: CASINGVTEAFF. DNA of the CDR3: TGTGCCAGTATCAACGGGGTAACCGAAGCTTTCTTT.

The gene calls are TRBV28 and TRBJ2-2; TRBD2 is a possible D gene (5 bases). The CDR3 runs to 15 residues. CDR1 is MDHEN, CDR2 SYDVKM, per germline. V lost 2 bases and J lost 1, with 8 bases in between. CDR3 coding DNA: TGTGCCAGCAGTTTAGCGGGTGGGAACACCGGGGAGCTGTTTTTT. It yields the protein CASSLAGGNTGELFF.